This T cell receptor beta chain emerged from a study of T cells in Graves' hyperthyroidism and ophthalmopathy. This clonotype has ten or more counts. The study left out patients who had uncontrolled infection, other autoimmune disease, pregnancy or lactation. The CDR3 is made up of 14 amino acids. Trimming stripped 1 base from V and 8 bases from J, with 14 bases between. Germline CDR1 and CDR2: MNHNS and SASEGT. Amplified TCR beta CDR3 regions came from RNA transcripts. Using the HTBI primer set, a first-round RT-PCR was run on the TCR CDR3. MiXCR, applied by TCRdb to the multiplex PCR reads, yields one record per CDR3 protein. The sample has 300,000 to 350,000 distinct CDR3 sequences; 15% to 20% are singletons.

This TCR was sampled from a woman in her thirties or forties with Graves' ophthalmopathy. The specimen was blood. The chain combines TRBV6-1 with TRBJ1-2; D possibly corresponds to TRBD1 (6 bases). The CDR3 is CASSEGVEGGGYTF. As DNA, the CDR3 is TGTGCCAGCAGTGAAGGGGTGGAAGGGGGAGGCTACACCTTC.